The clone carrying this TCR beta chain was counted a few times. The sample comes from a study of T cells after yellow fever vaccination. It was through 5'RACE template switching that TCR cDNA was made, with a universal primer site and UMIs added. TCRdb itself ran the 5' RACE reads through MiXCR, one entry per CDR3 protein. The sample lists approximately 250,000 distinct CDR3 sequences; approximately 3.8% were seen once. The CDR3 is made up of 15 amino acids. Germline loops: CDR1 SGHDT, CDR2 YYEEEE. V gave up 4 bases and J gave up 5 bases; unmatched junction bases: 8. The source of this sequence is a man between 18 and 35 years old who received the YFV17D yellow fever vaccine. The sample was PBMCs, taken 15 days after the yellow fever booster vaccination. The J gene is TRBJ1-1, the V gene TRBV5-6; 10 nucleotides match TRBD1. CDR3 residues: CASSTRQGAGTEAFF. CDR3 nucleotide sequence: TGTGCCAGCAGCACCCGACAGGGGGCAGGAACTGAAGCTTTCTTT.